The present T cell receptor beta chain was sequenced within a study of blood T cell repertoires in COVID-19. Across the study: Samples of COVID-19 (acute and convalescent) were obtained from the United States, Italy and Spain. From T cells, B-cell-depleted T cells, or PBMCs came the material, which was cDNA or gDNA.

As processed by the authors: Amplification of reference gene primers provided the estimated nucleated cell counts. Libraries were prepared by immunoSEQ multiplex PCR; TCRdb keeps only in-frame clonotypes and omits some of them. V and J calls and clone size are as listed in that table; D and trimming were resolved from the DNA. The profile shows about 49,000 clones, approximately 85% of them singletons. CDR3 size: 15 residues. With V trimmed by 5 bases and J by 5 bases, 11 bases remained unmatched. Germline-derived CDR1 and CDR2 are SGHTA and FQGTGA. The rearrangement joins TRBV7-3 to TRBJ2-5; the match to TRBD1 covers 7 bases. The receptor was derived from a human donor in a cohort sampled during active COVID-19. Material: peripheral blood. This chain's CDR3 is CASSEGPDRAETQYF. Here the CDR3 DNA reads TGTGCCAGCAGCGAGGGACCCGACAGGGCGGAGACCCAGTACTTC. The complete variable domain, with remaining parts taken from reference TRBV7-3 and TRBJ2-5, reads GAGVSQTPSNKVTEKGKYVELRCDPISGHTALYWYRQSLGQGPEFLIYFQGTGAADDSGLPNDRFFAVRPEGSVSTLKIQRTERGDSAVYLCASSEGPDRAETQYFGPGTRLLVL.